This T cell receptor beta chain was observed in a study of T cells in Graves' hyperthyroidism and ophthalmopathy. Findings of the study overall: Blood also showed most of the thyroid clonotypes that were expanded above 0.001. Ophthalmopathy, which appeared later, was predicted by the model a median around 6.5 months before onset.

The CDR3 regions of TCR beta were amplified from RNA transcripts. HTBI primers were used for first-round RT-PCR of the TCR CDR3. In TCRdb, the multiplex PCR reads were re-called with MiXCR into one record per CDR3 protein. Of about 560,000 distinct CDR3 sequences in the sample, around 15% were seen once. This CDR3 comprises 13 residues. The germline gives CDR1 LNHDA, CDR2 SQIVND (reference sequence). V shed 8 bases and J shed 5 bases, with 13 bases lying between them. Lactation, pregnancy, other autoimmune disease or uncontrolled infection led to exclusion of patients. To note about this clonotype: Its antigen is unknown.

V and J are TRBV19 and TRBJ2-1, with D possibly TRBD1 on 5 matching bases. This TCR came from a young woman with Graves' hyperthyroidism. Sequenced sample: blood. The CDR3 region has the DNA TGTGCCAGTTCCCGGACGGACAACAATGAGCAGTTCTTC. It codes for CASSRTDNNEQFF. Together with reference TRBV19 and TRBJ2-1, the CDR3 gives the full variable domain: DGGITQSPKYLFRKEGQNVTLSCEQNLNHDAMYWYRQDPGQGLRLIYYSQIVNDFQKGDIAEGYSVSREKKESFPLTVTSAQKNPTAFYLCASSRTDNNEQFFGPGTRLTVL.